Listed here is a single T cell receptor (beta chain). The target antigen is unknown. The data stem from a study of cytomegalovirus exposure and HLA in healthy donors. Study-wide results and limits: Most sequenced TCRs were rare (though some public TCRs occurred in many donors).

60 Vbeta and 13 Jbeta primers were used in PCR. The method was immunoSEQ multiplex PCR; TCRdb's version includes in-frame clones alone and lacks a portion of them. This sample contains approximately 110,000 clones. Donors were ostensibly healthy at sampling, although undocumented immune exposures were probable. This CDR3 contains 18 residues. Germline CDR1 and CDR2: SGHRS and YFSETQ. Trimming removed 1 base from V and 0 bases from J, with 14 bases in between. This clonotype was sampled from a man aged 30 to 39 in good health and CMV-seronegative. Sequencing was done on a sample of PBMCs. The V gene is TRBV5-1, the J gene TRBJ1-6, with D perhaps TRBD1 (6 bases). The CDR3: CASSLTERGSSYNSPLHF. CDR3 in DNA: TGCGCCAGCAGCTTGACCGAAAGGGGGAGCTCCTATAATTCACCCCTCCACTTT.